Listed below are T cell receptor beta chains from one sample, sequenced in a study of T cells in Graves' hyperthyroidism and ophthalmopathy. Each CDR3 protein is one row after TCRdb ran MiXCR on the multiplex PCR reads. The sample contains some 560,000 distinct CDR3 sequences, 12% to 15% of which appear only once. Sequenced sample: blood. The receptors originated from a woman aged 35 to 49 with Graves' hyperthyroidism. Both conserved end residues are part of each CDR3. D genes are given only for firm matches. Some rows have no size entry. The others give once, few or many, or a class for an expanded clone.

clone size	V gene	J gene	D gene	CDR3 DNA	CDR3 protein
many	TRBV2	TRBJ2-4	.	TGTGCCAGCAGTATCAGTGGGGGGGCCAAAAACATTCAGTACTTC	CASSISGGAKNIQYF
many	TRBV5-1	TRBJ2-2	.	TGCGCCAGCAGCCCCGATAAGGGGCAGATGCTCACCGGGGAGCTGTTTTTT	CASSPDKGQMLTGELFF
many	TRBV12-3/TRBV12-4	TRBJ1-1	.	TGTGCCAGCAACCCTACTTACGGCACTGAAGCTTTCTTT	CASNPTYGTEAFF
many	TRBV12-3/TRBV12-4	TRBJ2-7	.	TGTGCCAGCAGACCAGGCCTGCCCGGCCTCTACGAGCAGTACTTC	CASRPGLPGLYEQYF
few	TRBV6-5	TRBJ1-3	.	TGTGCCAGCAGTTACTCGAGACTCGGAAACACCATATATTTT	CASSYSRLGNTIYF
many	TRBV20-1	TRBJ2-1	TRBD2	TGCAGTGCTATTGTAGCGGGGGGGGATAAAATCTACAATGAGCAGTTCTTC	CSAIVAGGDKIYNEQFF
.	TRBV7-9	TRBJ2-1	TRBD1	TGTGCCAGCCAGGACAGGGCTGAGGATGAGCAGTTCTTC	CASQDRAEDEQFF
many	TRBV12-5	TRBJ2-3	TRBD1	TGTGCTAGTGGTTCGGACAGGGGGCAAGATACGCAGTATTTT	CASGSDRGQDTQYF
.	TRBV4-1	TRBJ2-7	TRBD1	TGCGCCAGCAGCCAAGGGTTAGCAGGGGGATACGAGCAGTACTTC	CASSQGLAGGYEQYF
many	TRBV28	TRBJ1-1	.	TGTGCCAGCAGTGCACACGCCGGAGGACAGTCAGCTTTCTTT	CASSAHAGGQSAFF